This passage covers 23 T cell receptor beta chains from one sample sequenced in a study of blood T cell repertoires in COVID-19. Here immunoSEQ multiplex PCR was the method, and the copy in TCRdb shows in-frame clones only, minus some. The top ten clones hold under 30% of a sample with some 50,000 clones, just over 85% of them seen once. Sequenced material: peripheral blood. The origin of the receptors is a human donor in a cohort sampled during active COVID-19.

The V call is TRBV5-1, the J call TRBJ2-2, with TRBD1 matching 7 bases. Germline lookup yields CDR1 SGHRS and CDR2 YFSETQ. The CDR3 covers 16 residues. J was trimmed by 3 bases and V by 0 bases; bases with no gene match: 5. This chain's CDR3 is CASSLVGGADTGELFF. The CDR3 DNA sequence: TGCGCCAGCAGCTTGGTAGGGGGCGCGGACACCGGGGAGCTGTTTTTT.

This sequence joins TRBV5-1 and TRBJ2-1, with 12 bases lining up with TRBD2. There are 21 residues in the CDR3. Trimming cost V 0 bases and J 6 bases; bases outside gene matches: 19. The germline V gene has CDR1 SGHRS and CDR2 YFSETQ. The CDR3 loop reads CASSLDGARLAGVQKGNEQFF. The CDR3 DNA reads TGCGCCAGCAGCTTGGATGGGGCCAGACTAGCGGGGGTTCAGAAGGGCAATGAGCAGTTCTTC.

The genes are TRBV6-4 and TRBJ1-1; possibly TRBD1 for D (5 bases). Germline V gene data show CDR1 as MRHNA and CDR2 as SNTAGT. The V and J ends lost 6 bases and 3 bases respectively, with 11 bases between them. The CDR3 is 13 amino acids. The DNA of the CDR3 is TGTGCCAGCAGAATTACGGGGGACACTGAAGCTTTCTTT. Protein sequence: CASRITGDTEAFF.

The V gene is TRBV5-4, the J gene TRBJ1-1; 9 nucleotides line up with TRBD1. This CDR3 is 15 amino acids long. From germline, CDR1 is SGHNT and CDR2 YYREEE (reference sequence). The ends lost 4 bases at V and 1 base at J; junction bases unmatched: 5. The CDR3 region has the DNA TGTGCCAGCAGCATACAGGGGGCGCCGAACACTGAAGCTTTCTTT. The encoded protein is CASSIQGAPNTEAFF.

V gene TRBV6-5 combines with J gene TRBJ1-1; 9 nucleotides align to TRBD1. V lost 8 bases to trimming and J lost 4 bases; unmatched junction nucleotides: 5. Germline-derived CDR1 and CDR2 are MNHEY and SVGAGI. The CDR3 consists of 13 residues. Written as DNA, the CDR3 is TGTGCCAGCCGATGGACAGGGGTCACTGAAGCTTTCTTT. This encodes CASRWTGVTEAFF.

This chain uses TRBV7-2 with TRBJ1-2, with 9 bases identical to TRBD1. The germline CDR1 and CDR2 sequences are SGHTA and FQGNSA. The CDR3 runs 17 residues. The trim removed 4 bases at V and 5 bases at J, leaving 14 bases unmatched. DNA for the CDR3: TGTGCCAGCAGCTCAGACCGACGGACAGGGGCCCTTTATGGCTACACCTTC. Translation: CASSSDRRTGALYGYTF.

The V call is TRBV7-2, the J call TRBJ2-7; weak D call: TRBD2 (5 bases). The ends were cut back, 1 base at V and 2 bases at J, with 12 bases in the middle. The CDR3 totals 15 residues. Germline lookup yields CDR1 SGHTA and CDR2 FQGNSA. CDR3 sequence: CASSLGASRAYEQYF. In DNA, the CDR3 is TGTGCCAGCAGCTTAGGGGCTAGCCGCGCCTACGAGCAGTACTTC.

The CDR3 is CASSEWRNTIYF. CDR3 bases: TGTGCCAGCAGTGAATGGCGAAACACCATATATTTT. The rearrangement links TRBV25-1 to TRBJ1-3; D uncertain. This CDR3 has 12 amino acids. Between the trimmed V and J ends, which lost 1 base and 5 bases, there was a span of 3 bases. From germline, CDR1 is MGHDK and CDR2 SYGVNS.

This clone was detected once. This rearrangement joins TRBV12-3 or TRBV12-4 to TRBJ1-1; D gene uncertain. This CDR3 has 12 residues. V shed 9 bases and J shed 1 base, with 9 bases lying between them. The chain's CDR3 is CASSRQNTEAFF. In DNA form, the CDR3 reads TGTGCCAGTTCGAGACAGAACACTGAAGCTTTCTTT.

The V call is TRBV5-8, the J call TRBJ2-5; 12 positions agree with TRBD2. V dropped 6 bases and J dropped 3; count of bases not matched to a gene: 9. Germline values: CDR1 SGHTS, CDR2 YDEGEE. There are 16 residues in the CDR3. CDR3 protein: CASIPFLAGGEETQYF. The CDR3 bases are TGTGCCAGCATCCCCTTTCTAGCGGGGGGGGAAGAGACCCAGTACTTC.

Only one count was recorded for this clone. This chain uses TRBV15 with TRBJ2-1, with D possibly TRBD2 on 6 matching bases. This CDR3 has 12 residues. Trimming pared 8 bases from V and 9 bases from J, leaving 14 bases between. CDR1 and CDR2 from the germline V gene are LNHNV and YYDKDF (reference sequence). CDR3 sequence reads: CATGLAYGEQFF. Written as DNA, the CDR3 is TGTGCCACCGGGCTAGCGTATGGTGAGCAGTTCTTC.

The chain recombines TRBV29-1 with TRBJ1-1; a possible D gene is TRBD1 (5 bases). V lost 5 bases and J lost 6, with 13 bases in between. This CDR3 is 12 amino acids long. Germline V lookup: CDR1 SQVTM, CDR2 ANQGSEA. The CDR3 sequence is CSVFQGNAEAFF. In DNA form, the CDR3 reads TGCAGCGTTTTTCAGGGCAACGCTGAAGCTTTCTTT.

This chain uses TRBV6-6 with TRBJ1-3, with D possibly TRBD1 on 6 matching bases. CDR3 length: 13 residues. Trimming took 5 bases from V and 4 from J, leaving 9 bases between them. Germline V gene data show CDR1 as MNHNY and CDR2 as SVGAGI (reference sequence). The DNA of the CDR3 is TGTGCCAGCAGTCCAGGGGTAGGAAACACCATATATTTT. Translating gives CASSPGVGNTIYF.

This clone is a singleton in its sample. The genes are TRBV12-3 or TRBV12-4 and TRBJ2-7, with 8 bases fitting TRBD1. CDR3 length equals 13 residues. J lost 3 bases, V lost 5 bases, and 3 bases had no gene match. DNA for the CDR3: TGTGCCAGCAGTGGACAGGGATTCTACGAGCAGTACTTC. It encodes CASSGQGFYEQYF.

This rearrangement joins TRBV6-5 to TRBJ2-7, with 10 bases identical to TRBD1. CDR3 length equals 15 residues. V dropped 5 bases and J dropped 3; count of bases not matched to a gene: 7. The germline V gene encodes CDR1 MNHEY and CDR2 SVGAGI. CDR3 amino acids: CASSTWTGGHYEQYF. The DNA of the CDR3 is TGTGCCAGCAGTACCTGGACAGGGGGTCACTACGAGCAGTACTTC.

This clone came up a few times. The chain has TRBV27 and TRBJ1-6, with a weak D call TRBD1 (6 bases). CDR3 length: 15 residues. V was clipped by 6 bases and J by 8 bases, with 17 bases between them. CDR1 and CDR2 from the germline V gene are MNHEY and SMNVEV (reference sequence). DNA of the CDR3: TGTGCCAGCAGAACGTTACAGGGTGTTCATTCACCCCTCCACTTT. Its protein is CASRTLQGVHSPLHF.

The chain links TRBV18 to TRBJ2-7; TRBD2 aligns across 8 bases. V shed 3 bases, J shed 6 bases, and the junction held 7 bases outside the gene matches. The CDR3 is 14 residues long. The germline CDR1 and CDR2 sequences are KGHSH and LQKENI. CDR3 amino acids: CASSPPSGYAEQYF. The CDR3 coding sequence is TGTGCCAGCTCACCCCCTAGCGGGTACGCCGAGCAGTACTTC.

The J gene is TRBJ2-7, the V gene TRBV3-1 (or the pseudogene TRBV3-2); 10 positions agree with TRBD1. The CDR3 length is 15 residues. V shed 5 bases, J shed 2 bases, and the junction held 6 bases outside the gene matches. Germline V lookup: CDR1 LGHDT, CDR2 YNNKEL (reference sequence). CDR3 sequence: CASSSRDRGTYEQYF. As DNA, the CDR3 is TGTGCCAGCAGCTCCCGGGACAGGGGTACCTACGAGCAGTACTTC.

V usage is TRBV30 and J usage is TRBJ1-1; 8 bases are shared with TRBD1. J was trimmed by 5 bases and V by 2 bases; bases with no gene match: 10. Germline CDR1 and CDR2: GTSNPN and SVGIG (reference sequence). CDR3 size: 15 residues. The CDR3 nucleotides read TGTGCCTGGAGTCCCAGGGGGCGAGGTTGGACTGAAGCTTTCTTT. This translates into CAWSPRGRGWTEAFF.

The CDR3 sequence: CASSYGLNTGELFF. As DNA, the CDR3 is TGTGCCAGTAGTTACGGGTTAAACACCGGGGAGCTGTTTTTT. The chain links TRBV19 to TRBJ2-2; D gene unclear. This CDR3 contains 14 residues. V dropped 5 bases and J dropped 2 bases, with 9 bases sitting between them. The germline CDR1 and CDR2 sequences are LNHDA and SQIVND (reference sequence). The whole variable domain, remainder taken from reference TRBV19 and TRBJ2-2, is DGGITQSPKYLFRKEGQNVTLSCEQNLNHDAMYWYRQDPGQGLRLIYYSQIVNDFQKGDIAEGYSVSREKKESFPLTVTSAQKNPTAFYLCASSYGLNTGELFFGEGSRLTVL.

The genes are TRBV19 and TRBJ1-2; TRBD1 aligns across 8 bases. Trimming took 3 bases from V and 6 from J; bases not matched to a gene: 3. Germline lookup yields CDR1 LNHDA and CDR2 SQIVND (reference sequence). CDR3 length: 13 amino acids. CDR3 DNA: TGTGCCAGTAGTATCCGACAGGGGAATGGCTACACCTTC. Amino acid sequence: CASSIRQGNGYTF.

V gene TRBV7-8 combines with J gene TRBJ1-5; possibly TRBD1 for D (5 bases). The germline gives CDR1 SGHVS, CDR2 FQNEAQ. The germline V and J ends were trimmed by 5 bases and 1 base, with 9 bases remaining between them. The CDR3 covers 14 residues. CDR3: CASSHGGSNQPQHF. The CDR3 bases are TGTGCCAGCAGCCACGGGGGGAGCAATCAGCCCCAGCATTTT.

V usage is TRBV29-1 and J usage is TRBJ2-1, with 10 bases identical to TRBD2. Losses at the gene ends were 4 bases for V and 7 bases for J; bases not matched to a gene: 7. Germline CDR1 SQVTM, CDR2 ANQGSEA. The CDR3 is made up of 14 amino acids. CDR3 in amino acids: CSVGSGGAGNEQFF. The CDR3 nucleotides read TGCAGCGTTGGGAGCGGGGGGGCAGGGAATGAGCAGTTCTTC.